These 21 T cell receptor beta chains were sequenced from one sample in a study of blood T cell repertoires in COVID-19. Clones were read by immunoSEQ multiplex PCR, and TCRdb kept only the in-frame ones, dropping some. The table has 200,000 to 250,000 clones, more than 75% seen once. What was sequenced was PBMCs or T cells enriched from blood (not recorded which). These TCRs come from a man aged 25 to 40 with acute COVID-19.

The CDR3 coding sequence is TGTGCCAGCAGCCCAACTCCGGGACAGGGCCCCACCGGGGAGCTGTTTTTT. Amino acids: CASSPTPGQGPTGELFF. This chain joins TRBV5-5 and TRBJ2-2; 9 bases are shared with TRBD1. Per the germline V gene, CDR1 is SGHKS and CDR2 is YYEKEE (reference sequence). Trimming at V came to 4 bases and at J to 4 bases, leaving 11 bases not matched to a gene. This CDR3 region has 17 residues.

The rearrangement uses TRBV5-1 and TRBJ2-1; 7 nucleotides agree with TRBD1. Germline V CDR1 and CDR2: SGHRS, YFSETQ. The CDR3 totals 17 residues. After removal of 3 bases from V and 2 bases from J, the junction contained 11 bases not matched to a gene. CDR3 amino acids: CASSSAQTGFTYNEQFF. In DNA form, the CDR3 reads TGCGCCAGCAGCTCGGCTCAGACAGGGTTTACCTACAATGAGCAGTTCTTC.

This clone has just one count. This chain connects TRBV10-3 to TRBJ2-7; TRBD2 matches 15 bases. The CDR3 is 16 residues long. Per germline, CDR1 ENHRY and CDR2 SYGVKD. Trimming removed 4 bases from V and 6 bases from J; junction bases left unmatched: 7. For the CDR3, the DNA is TGTGCCATCAGTGGGCGGACTAGCGGGGGGGCTGGCGAGCAGTACTTC. As protein: CAISGRTSGGAGEQYF.

This clone was seen repeatedly, ten times or more. CDR3 DNA: TGTGCCAGGGGGGGACGGTCGAATGAAAAACTGTTTTTT. This sequence encodes CARGGRSNEKLFF. The rearrangement joins TRBV19 to TRBJ1-4; the D gene is possibly TRBD1 (5 bases). Trimming shortened V by 9 bases and J by 5 bases, and 13 bases separated the two germline ends. The CDR3 is made up of 13 amino acids. Germline loops: CDR1 LNHDA, CDR2 SQIVND (reference sequence).

V is TRBV6-5 and J is TRBJ1-5, with D possibly matching TRBD1 (5 bases). V was trimmed by 2 bases and J by 5 bases, leaving 10 bases between them. Germline assignment: CDR1 MNHEY and CDR2 SVGAGI. The CDR3 consists of 14 residues. In DNA form, the CDR3 reads TGTGCCAGCAGTTACGGCAGGGAGGATCAGCCCCAGCATTTT. Its translation: CASSYGREDQPQHF.

This clone was recorded once. The J gene is TRBJ1-5, the V gene TRBV7-6, with a weak D call TRBD1 (6 bases). This CDR3 comprises 13 residues. Between the trimmed V and J ends, which lost 4 bases and 5 bases, there was a span of 9 bases. The germline V gene has CDR1 SGHVS and CDR2 FNYEAQ. DNA of the CDR3: TGTGCCAGCAGCTACAACAGGGATCAGCCCCAGCATTTT. Its protein is CASSYNRDQPQHF.

The chain joins TRBV5-1 to TRBJ1-1; a possible D gene is TRBD1 (5 bases). The CDR3 has 23 residues. Deletions cut 1 base from V and 2 bases from J, with 36 bases between. Germline V CDR1 and CDR2: SGHRS, YFSETQ. CDR3 protein: CASSLFWGVTEYNWRIINTEAFF. As DNA, the CDR3 is TGCGCCAGCAGCTTGTTTTGGGGGGTGACAGAGTACAACTGGCGGATAATTAACACTGAAGCTTTCTTT.

The CDR3 spells CASSRDRASSGYGYTF. CDR3 DNA: TGTGCCAGCAGCCGGGACAGGGCATCGTCTGGGTATGGCTACACCTTC. The chain employs TRBV9 and TRBJ1-2, with TRBD1 matching over 9 bases. The CDR3 extends over 16 amino acids. The V segment lost 4 bases and the J segment 5 bases; nucleotides outside the gene matches: 12. Germline CDR1 and CDR2: SGDLS and YYNGEE.

The chain joins TRBV19 to TRBJ1-2; TRBD1 matches 12 bases. The CDR3 totals 14 residues. With 10 bases clipped from V and 9 bases from J, the junction kept 12 bases outside the gene matches. Germline V gene lookup returns CDR1 LNHDA and CDR2 SQIVND (reference sequence). The CDR3 DNA is TGTGCCACCCGACCGGGACAGGGGGCGAAGAGCTACACCTTC. Translating gives CATRPGQGAKSYTF.

The rearrangement uses TRBV5-4 and TRBJ2-7; tentative D call: TRBD1 (6 bases). This CDR3 is built from 14 residues. V was pared by 4 bases and J by 5 bases, with 16 bases between. Germline values: CDR1 SGHNT, CDR2 YYREEE (reference sequence). CDR3 sequence (DNA): TGTGCCAGCAGCCCTGGGGCAGGGGAGCACGAGCAGTACTTC. Protein product: CASSPGAGEHEQYF. Looking up the rest from reference TRBV5-4 and TRBJ2-7 gives the full variable domain: ETGVTQSPTHLIKTRGQQVTLRCSSQSGHNTVSWYQQALGQGPQFIFQYYREEENGRGNFPPRFSGLQFPNYSSELNVNALELDDSALYLCASSPGAGEHEQYFGPGTRLTVT.

This clone was recorded a few times. This sequence joins TRBV5-1 and TRBJ2-5; 9 bases fit TRBD2. The CDR3 consists of 15 residues. Germline values: CDR1 SGHRS, CDR2 YFSETQ. V shed 5 bases, J shed 5 bases, and the junction held 10 bases outside the gene matches. DNA for the CDR3: TGCGCCAGCAGAATCTCAGCGGGGGGTTGGGAGACCCAGTACTTC. Amino acids: CASRISAGGWETQYF.

This chain links TRBV28 with TRBJ1-1, with 8 bases lining up with TRBD1. The CDR3 totals 15 residues. Germline V gene lookup returns CDR1 MDHEN and CDR2 SYDVKM. The trim removed 6 bases at V and 1 base at J, leaving 7 bases unmatched. Here the CDR3 reads CASRTPTGANTEAFF. The CDR3 nucleotides are TGTGCCAGCAGGACTCCGACAGGGGCGAACACTGAAGCTTTCTTT.

This clone has just one count. The rearrangement joins TRBV19 to TRBJ2-7; D is possibly TRBD2 (5 bases). V lost 1 base and J lost 5, with 12 bases in between. The CDR3 totals 14 residues. In germline, CDR1 is LNHDA, CDR2 SQIVND (reference sequence). The CDR3, as DNA: TGTGCCAGTAGTATAGGCCGGGGAATAGACGAGCAGTACTTC. Translation gives CASSIGRGIDEQYF.

This chain connects TRBV7-6 to TRBJ1-4, with D possibly TRBD1 on 5 matching bases. The germline V gene has CDR1 SGHVS and CDR2 FNYEAQ. The CDR3 has 17 residues. V shed 1 base and J shed 0 bases, with 12 bases lying between them. CDR3 residues: CASSLERLQATNEKLFF. CDR3 nucleotides: TGTGCCAGCAGCTTAGAGCGCCTACAGGCAACTAATGAAAAACTGTTTTTT.

This clone has more than one count but fewer than ten. This chain joins TRBV6-2 or TRBV6-3 and TRBJ2-1; D is unclear. The CDR3 extends over 13 amino acids. The V gene's germline CDR1 is MNHEY and CDR2 SVGEGT. The V and J ends lost 2 bases and 5 bases respectively, with 7 bases between them. The DNA for the CDR3 is TGTGCCAGCAGTTACCTTACTAACAATGAGCAGTTCTTC. Its translation is CASSYLTNNEQFF.

This chain links TRBV11-2 with TRBJ1-4; D may be TRBD1 (5 bases). The CDR3 covers 17 residues. V was shortened by 1 base and J by 7 bases, with 19 bases between the two germline ends. The V gene's germline CDR1 is SGHAT and CDR2 FQNNGV. CDR3 DNA sequence: TGTGCCAGCAGCTTAGGGGCCCATGGGGGAGGAGTTGAAAAACTGTTTTTT. The encoded protein is CASSLGAHGGGVEKLFF.

In this sample, this clone turned up a few times. The gene calls are TRBV2 and TRBJ2-1, with 10 bases fitting TRBD2. CDR1 SNHLY and CDR2 FYNNEI come from the germline V gene. Losses at the gene ends were 6 bases for V and 8 bases for J; bases not matched to a gene: 4. The CDR3 length is 13 residues. CDR3 sequence: CASRLAGLDEQFF. DNA of the CDR3: TGTGCCAGCAGACTAGCGGGGTTGGATGAGCAGTTCTTC.

This clone turned up a few times. At one boundary the junction diverges from the germline segment, which might be a read error. The V and J genes are TRBV5-6 and TRBJ2-3; 7 positions agree with TRBD2. Per the germline V gene, CDR1 is SGHDT and CDR2 is YYEEEE. This CDR3 has 14 residues. The CDR3 is CASSLPTSRDTQYF. The CDR3 nucleotides read TGTGCCAGCAGCCTACCGACTAGCAGAGATACGCAGTATTTT.

V usage is TRBV18 and J usage is TRBJ2-7, with D possibly matching TRBD2 (7 bases). The CDR3 sequence is 15 residues long. From germline, CDR1 is KGHSH and CDR2 LQKENI. The V end lost 4 bases, the J end lost 2 bases, and 15 bases lay between the germline ends. In DNA form, the CDR3 reads TGTGCCAGCTCACGAGGGGCGGGGGCCACCTACGAGCAGTACTTC. Its translation: CASSRGAGATYEQYF. Drawing the rest from reference TRBV18 and TRBJ2-7, the complete variable domain is NAGVMQNPRHLVRRRGQEARLRCSPMKGHSHVYWYRQLPEEGLKFMVYLQKENIIDESGMPKERFSAEFPKEGPSILRIQQVVRGDSAAYFCASSRGAGATYEQYFGPGTRLTVT.

The chain is built from TRBV13 and TRBJ1-4; D call uncertain. CDR1 PRHDT and CDR2 FYEKMQ come from the germline V gene (reference sequence). The CDR3 is 13 residues long. Trimming removed 1 base at V and 8 bases at J, with 8 bases between. The CDR3 reads CASSLDEEEKLFF. Written as DNA, the CDR3 is TGTGCCAGCAGCTTAGATGAAGAGGAAAAACTGTTTTTT.

V usage is TRBV3-1 (or the pseudogene TRBV3-2) and J usage is TRBJ2-3; D gene uncertain. V was clipped by 3 bases and J by 4 bases, with 11 bases between them. There are 14 residues in the CDR3. The germline V gene has CDR1 LGHDT and CDR2 YNNKEL (reference sequence). CDR3 in amino acids: CASSQEPNADTQYF. The CDR3 bases are TGTGCCAGCAGCCAGGAGCCTAACGCAGATACGCAGTATTTT.